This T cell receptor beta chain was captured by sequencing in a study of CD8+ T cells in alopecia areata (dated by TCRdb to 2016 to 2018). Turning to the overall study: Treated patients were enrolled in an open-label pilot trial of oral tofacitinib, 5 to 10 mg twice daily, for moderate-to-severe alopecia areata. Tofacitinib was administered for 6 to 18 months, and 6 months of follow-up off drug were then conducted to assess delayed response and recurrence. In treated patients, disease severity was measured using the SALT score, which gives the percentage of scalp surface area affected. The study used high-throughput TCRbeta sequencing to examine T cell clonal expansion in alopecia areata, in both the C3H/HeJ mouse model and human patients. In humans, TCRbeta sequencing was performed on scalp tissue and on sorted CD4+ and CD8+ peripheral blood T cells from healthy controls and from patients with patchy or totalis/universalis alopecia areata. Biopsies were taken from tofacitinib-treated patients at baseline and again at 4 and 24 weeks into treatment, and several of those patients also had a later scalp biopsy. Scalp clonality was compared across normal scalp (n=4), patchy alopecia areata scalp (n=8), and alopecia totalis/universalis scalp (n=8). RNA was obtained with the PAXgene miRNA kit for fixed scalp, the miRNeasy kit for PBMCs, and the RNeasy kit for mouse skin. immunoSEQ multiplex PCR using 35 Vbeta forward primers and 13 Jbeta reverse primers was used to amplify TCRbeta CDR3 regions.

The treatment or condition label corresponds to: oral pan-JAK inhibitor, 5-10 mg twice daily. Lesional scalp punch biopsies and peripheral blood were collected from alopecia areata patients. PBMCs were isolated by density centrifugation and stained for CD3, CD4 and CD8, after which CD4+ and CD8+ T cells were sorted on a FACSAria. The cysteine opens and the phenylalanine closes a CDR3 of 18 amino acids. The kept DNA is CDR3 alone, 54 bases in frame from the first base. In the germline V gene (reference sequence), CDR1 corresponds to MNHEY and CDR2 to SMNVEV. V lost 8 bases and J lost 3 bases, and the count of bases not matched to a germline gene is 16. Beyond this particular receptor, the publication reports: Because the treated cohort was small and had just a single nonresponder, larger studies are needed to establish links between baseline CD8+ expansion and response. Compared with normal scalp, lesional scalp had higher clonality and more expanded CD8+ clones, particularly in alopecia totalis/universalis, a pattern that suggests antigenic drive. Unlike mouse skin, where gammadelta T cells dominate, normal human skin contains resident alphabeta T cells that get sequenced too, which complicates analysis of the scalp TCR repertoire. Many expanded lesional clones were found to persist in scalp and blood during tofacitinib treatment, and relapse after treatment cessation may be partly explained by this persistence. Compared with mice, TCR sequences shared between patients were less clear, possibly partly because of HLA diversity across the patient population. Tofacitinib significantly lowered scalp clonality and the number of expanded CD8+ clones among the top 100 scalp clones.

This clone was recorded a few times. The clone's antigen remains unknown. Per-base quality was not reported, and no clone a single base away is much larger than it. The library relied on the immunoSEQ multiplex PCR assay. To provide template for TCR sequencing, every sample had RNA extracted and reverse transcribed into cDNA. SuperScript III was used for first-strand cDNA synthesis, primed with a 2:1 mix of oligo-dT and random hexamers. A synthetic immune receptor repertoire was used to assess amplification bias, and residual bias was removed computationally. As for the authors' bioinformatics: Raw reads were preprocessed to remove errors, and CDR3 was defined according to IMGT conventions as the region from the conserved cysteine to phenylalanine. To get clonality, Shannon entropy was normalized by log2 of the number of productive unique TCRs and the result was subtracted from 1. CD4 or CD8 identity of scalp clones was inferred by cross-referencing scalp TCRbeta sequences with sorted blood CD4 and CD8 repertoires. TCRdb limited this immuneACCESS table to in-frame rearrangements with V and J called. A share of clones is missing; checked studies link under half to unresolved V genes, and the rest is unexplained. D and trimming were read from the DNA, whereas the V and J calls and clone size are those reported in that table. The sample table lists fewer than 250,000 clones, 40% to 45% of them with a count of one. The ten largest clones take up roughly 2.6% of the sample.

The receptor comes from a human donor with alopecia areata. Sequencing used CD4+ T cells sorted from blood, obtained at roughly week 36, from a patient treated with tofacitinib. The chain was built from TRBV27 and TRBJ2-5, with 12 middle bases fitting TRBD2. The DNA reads TGTGCCAGCCGGAGGCTAGCGGGAGGGCCTCGGCCGGAAGAGACCCAGTACTTC. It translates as CASRRLAGGPRPEETQYF.